This T cell receptor (beta chain) derives from a study of early T cells in non-severe SARS-CoV-2 infection. Using its own MiXCR run on the 5' RACE reads, TCRdb lists one record per CDR3 protein. The sample includes about 92,000 distinct CDR3 sequences, around 15% seen only once; the top ten take around 6.4%. This clonotype showed up just a few times. CDR3 length: 12 residues. Between the trimmed V and J ends, which lost 4 bases and 5 bases, there was a span of 6 bases. The sample taken for sequencing was whole blood. The chain carries TRBV12-3 or TRBV12-4 and TRBJ2-4; D ambiguous. The sequence derives from an adult who was a healthcare worker with PCR-confirmed SARS-CoV-2 infection or an uninfected control (not recorded which). Written as DNA, the CDR3 is TGTGCCAGCAGTTCGGCGCAAAACATTCAGTACTTC. This gives the protein CASSSAQNIQYF.